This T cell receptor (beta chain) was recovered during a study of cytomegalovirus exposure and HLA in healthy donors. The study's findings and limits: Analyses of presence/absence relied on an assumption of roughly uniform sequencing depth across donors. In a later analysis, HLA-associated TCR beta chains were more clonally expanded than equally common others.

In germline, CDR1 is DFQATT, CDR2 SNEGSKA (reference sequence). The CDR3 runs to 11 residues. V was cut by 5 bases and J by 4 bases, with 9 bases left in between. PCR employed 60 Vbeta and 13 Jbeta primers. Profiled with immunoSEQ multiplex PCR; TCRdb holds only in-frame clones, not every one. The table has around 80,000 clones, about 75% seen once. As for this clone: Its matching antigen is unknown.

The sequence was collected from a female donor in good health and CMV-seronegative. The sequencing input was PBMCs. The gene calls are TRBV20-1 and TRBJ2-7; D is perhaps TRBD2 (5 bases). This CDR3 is CSAPRRYEQYF. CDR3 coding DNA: TGCAGTGCTCCTAGGAGGTACGAGCAGTACTTC.